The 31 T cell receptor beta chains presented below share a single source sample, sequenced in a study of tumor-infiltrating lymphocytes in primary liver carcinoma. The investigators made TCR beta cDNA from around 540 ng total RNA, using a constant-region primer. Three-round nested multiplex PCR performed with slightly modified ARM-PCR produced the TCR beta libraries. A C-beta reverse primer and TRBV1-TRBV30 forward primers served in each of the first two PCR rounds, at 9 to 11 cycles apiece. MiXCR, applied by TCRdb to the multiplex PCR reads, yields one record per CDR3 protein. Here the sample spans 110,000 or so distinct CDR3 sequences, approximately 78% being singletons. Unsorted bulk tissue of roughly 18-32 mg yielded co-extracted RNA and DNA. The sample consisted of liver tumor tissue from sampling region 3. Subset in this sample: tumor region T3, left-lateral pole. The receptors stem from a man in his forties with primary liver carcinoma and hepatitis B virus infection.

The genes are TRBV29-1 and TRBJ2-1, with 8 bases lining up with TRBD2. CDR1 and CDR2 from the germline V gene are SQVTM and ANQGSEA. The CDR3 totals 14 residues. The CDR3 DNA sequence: TGCAGTCACCATACTAGCGGAGACTTCAATGAGCAGTTCTTC. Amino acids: CSHHTSGDFNEQFF.

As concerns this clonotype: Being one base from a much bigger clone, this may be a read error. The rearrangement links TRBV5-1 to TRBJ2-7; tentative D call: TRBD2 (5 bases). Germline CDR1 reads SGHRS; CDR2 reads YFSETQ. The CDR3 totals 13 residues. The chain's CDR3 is CTSSLEVSYEQYF. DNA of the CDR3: TGCACCAGCAGCTTGGAGGTTTCCTACGAGCAGTACTTC.

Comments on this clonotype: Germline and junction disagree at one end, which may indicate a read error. The CDR3 spells CASSLNGRTSTDRQYF. As DNA, the CDR3 is TGCGCCAGCAGCTTGAACGGTCGCACTAGCACAGATAGGCAGTATTTT. The J gene is TRBJ2-3, the V gene TRBV5-1, with a possible D match to TRBD2 (6 bases). This CDR3 region has 16 residues. Germline CDR1 SGHRS, CDR2 YFSETQ. Using reference TRBV5-1 and TRBJ2-3 for the parts outside the CDR3, the full variable domain is KAGVTQTPRYLIKTRGQQVTLSCSPISGHRSVSWYQQTPGQGLQFLFEYFSETQRNKGNFPGRFSGRQFSNSRSEMNVSTLELGDSALYLCASSLNGRTSTDRQYFGPGTRLTVL.

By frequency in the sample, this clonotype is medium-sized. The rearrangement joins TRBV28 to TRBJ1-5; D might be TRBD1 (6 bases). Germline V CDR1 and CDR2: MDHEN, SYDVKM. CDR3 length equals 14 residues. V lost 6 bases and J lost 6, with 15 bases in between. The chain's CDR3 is CASRLTGSTQPQHF. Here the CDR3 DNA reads TGTGCCAGCAGGCTCACAGGGTCGACTCAGCCCCAGCATTTT.

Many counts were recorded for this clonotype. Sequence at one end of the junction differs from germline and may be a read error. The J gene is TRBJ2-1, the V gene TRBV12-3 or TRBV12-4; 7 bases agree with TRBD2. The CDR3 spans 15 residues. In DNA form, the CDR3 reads TGTGCCAGCAGTTTAGAGGGAGGGCGCTACAATGGGCAGTTCTTC. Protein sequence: CASSLEGGRYNGQFF.

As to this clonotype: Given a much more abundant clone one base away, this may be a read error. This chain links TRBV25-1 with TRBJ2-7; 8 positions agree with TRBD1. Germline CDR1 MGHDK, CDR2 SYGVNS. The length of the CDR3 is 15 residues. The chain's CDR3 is CASSESRTGTYGQYF. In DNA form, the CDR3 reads TGTGCCAGCAGTGAATCGCGGACAGGGACATACGGGCAGTACTTC.

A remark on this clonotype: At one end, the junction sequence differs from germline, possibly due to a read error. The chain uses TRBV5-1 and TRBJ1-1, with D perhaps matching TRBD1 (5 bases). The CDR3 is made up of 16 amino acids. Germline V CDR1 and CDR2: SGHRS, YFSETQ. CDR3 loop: CASTPRAGNTNTGAFF. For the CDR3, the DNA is TGCGCCAGCACGCCGAGGGCAGGGAACACCAACACTGGAGCTTTCTTT.

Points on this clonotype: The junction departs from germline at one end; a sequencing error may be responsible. CDR3 region: CASSQAGLHGETQYF. The CDR3 DNA reads as TGTGCCAGTAGCCAAGCGGGGCTCCATGGGGAGACCCAGTACTTC. The chain carries TRBV4-2 and TRBJ2-5; 7 bases agree with TRBD2. Germline V gene data show CDR1 as LGHNA and CDR2 as YNFKEQ. The CDR3 loop spans 15 amino acids.

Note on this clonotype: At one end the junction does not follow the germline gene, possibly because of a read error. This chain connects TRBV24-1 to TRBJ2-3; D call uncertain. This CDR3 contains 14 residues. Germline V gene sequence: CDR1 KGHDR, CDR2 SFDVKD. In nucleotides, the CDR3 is TGTACCACCAGTGCGGCAGGTACGGCAGATACGCAGTATTTT. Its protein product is CTTSAAGTADTQYF.

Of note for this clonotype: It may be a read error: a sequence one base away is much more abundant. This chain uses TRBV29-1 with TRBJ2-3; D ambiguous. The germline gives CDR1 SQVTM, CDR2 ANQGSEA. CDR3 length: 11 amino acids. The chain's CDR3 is CIVELTDAQYF. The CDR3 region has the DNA TGCATCGTTGAACTCACAGATGCGCAGTATTTT.

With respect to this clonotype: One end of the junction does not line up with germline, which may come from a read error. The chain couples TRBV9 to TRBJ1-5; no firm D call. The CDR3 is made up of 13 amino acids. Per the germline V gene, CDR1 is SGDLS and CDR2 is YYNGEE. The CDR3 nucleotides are TGTCCCAGCAGCGTAGATTCAGGACAGCCCCAGCATTTT. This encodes CPSSVDSGQPQHF.

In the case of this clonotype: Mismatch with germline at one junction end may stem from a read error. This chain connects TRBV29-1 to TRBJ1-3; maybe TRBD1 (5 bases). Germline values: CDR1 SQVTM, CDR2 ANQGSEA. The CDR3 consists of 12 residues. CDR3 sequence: CGVVAGGNTIYF. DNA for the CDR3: TGCGGCGTCGTGGCAGGGGGAAACACCATATATTTT.

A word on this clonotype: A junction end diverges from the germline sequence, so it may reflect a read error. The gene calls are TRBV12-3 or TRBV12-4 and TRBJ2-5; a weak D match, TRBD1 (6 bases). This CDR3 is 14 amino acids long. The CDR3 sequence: CVSSPGVVQETQYF. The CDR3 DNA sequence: TGTGTCAGCAGCCCAGGGGTGGTTCAAGAGACCCAATACTTC.

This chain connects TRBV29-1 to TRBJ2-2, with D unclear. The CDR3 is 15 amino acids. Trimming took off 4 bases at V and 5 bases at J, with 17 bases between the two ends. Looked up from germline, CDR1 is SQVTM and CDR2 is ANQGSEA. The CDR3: CSVGLRWGMTGELFF. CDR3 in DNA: TGCAGCGTTGGTTTACGGTGGGGAATGACCGGGGAGCTGTTTTTT.

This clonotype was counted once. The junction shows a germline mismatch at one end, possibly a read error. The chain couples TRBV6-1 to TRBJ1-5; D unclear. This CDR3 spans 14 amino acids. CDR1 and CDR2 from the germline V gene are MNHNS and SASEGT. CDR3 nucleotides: TGTCCCAGCAGTGAGGCAAGGGAAAGGGCGCCCCAGCATTTT. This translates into CPSSEARERAPQHF.

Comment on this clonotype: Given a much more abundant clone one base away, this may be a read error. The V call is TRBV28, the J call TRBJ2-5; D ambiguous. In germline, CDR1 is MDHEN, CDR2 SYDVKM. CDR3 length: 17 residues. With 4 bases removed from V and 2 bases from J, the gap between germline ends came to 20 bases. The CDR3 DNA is TGTGCCAGCAGTTCTCGGATGAGAAGGTGCGCACAAGAGACCCAGTACTTC. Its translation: CASSSRMRRCAQETQYF.

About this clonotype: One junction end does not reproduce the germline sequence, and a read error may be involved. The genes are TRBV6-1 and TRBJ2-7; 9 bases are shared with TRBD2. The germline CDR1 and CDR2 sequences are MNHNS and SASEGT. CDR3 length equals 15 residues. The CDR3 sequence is CASSVSTSGSYEQHF. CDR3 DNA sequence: TGTGCCAGCAGTGTCTCGACTAGCGGATCCTACGAACAGCACTTC.

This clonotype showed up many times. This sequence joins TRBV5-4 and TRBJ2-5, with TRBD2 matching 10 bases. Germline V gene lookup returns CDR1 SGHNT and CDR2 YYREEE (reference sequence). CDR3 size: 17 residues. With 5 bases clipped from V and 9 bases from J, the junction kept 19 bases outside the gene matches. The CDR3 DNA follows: TGTGCCAGCAGTCCCACTAGCGGGAAAACTAAAGGGAGACCCCAGTACTTC. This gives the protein CASSPTSGKTKGRPQYF.

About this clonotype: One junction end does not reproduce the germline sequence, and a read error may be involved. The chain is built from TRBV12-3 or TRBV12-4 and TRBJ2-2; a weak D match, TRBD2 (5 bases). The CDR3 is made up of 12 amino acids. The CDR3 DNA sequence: TGTGCCAGCAATTTGGTCCCCGGGAAGCTGTTTTTT. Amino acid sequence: CASNLVPGKLFF.

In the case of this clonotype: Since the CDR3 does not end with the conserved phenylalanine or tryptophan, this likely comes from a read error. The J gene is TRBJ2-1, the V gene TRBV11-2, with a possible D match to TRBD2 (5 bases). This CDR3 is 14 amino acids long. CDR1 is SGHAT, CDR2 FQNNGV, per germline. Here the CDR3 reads CASSLSGFDNGQFL. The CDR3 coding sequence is TGTGCTAGCAGCTTGTCGGGGTTCGACAATGGGCAGTTCTTA.

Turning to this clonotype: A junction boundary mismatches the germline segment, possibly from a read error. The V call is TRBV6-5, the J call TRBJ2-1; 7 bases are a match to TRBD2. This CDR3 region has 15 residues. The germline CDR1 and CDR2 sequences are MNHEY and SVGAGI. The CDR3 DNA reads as TGTGTCAGCAGTTACTCTGAGGGAGGGTCTGATGAGCAGTTCTTC. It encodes CVSSYSEGGSDEQFF.

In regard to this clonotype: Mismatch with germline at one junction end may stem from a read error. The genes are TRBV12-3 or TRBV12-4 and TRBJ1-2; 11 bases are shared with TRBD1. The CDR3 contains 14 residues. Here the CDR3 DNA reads TGTGACAGTTCACGGACAGGGGGCTATGATGGCTACTCCTTC. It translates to CDSSRTGGYDGYSF.

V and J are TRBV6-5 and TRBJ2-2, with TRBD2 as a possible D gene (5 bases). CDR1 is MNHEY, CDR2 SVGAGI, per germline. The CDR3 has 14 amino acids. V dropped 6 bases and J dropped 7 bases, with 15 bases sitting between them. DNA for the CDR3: TGTGCCAGCAGCTCCGGCAGCGGAGGCGGGGAGCTGTTTTTT. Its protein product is CASSSGSGGGELFF.

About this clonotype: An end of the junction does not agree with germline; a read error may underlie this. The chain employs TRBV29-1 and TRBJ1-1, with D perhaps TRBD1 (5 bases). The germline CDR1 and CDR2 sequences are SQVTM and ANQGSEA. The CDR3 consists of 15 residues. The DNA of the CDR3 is TGCAGCCTTACTCCAGGTTGGGGGATGAACACTGAAGTTTTCTTT. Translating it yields CSLTPGWGMNTEVFF.

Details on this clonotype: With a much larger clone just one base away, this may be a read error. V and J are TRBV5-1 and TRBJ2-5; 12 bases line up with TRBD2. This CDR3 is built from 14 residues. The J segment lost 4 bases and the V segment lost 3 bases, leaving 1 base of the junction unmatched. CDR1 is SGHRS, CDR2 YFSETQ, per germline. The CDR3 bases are TGCGCCAGCAGCTCGACTAGCGGGAGAGAGACCCAGTACTTC. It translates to CASSSTSGRETQYF.

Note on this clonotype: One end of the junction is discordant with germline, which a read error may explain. As DNA, the CDR3 is TGTGCCAGCAATTACCCGTGGGACAGCTATGGCTACACCTTC. It encodes CASNYPWDSYGYTF. V and J are TRBV6-5 and TRBJ1-2; 7 bases match TRBD1. The CDR3 consists of 14 residues. Germline values: CDR1 MNHEY, CDR2 SVGAGI.

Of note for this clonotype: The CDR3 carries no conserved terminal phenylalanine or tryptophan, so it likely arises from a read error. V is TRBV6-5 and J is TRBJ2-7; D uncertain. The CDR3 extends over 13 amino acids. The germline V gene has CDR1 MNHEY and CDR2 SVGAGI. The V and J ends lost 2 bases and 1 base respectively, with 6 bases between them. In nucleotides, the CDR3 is TGTGCCAGCAGTTACCCGAGGTCCTACGAGCAGTACTTA. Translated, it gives CASSYPRSYEQYL.

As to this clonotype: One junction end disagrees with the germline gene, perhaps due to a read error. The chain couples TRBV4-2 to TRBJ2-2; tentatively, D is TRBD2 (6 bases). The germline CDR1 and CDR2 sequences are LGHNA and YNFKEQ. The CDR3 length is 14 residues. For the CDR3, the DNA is TGTGCCAGGAGCCAAGATGAAATTGGCGGGGAGTTGTTTTTT. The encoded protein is CARSQDEIGGELFF.

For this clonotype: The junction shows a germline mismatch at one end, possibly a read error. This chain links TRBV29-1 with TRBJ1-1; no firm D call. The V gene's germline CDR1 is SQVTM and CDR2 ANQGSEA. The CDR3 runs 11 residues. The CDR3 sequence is CNVIENIEAVF. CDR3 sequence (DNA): TGCAACGTTATCGAGAACATTGAAGCTGTCTTT. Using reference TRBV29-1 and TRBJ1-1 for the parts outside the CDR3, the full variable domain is SAVISQKPSRDICQRGTSLTIQCQVDSQVTMMFWYRQQPGQSLTLIATANQGSEATYESGFVIDKFPISRPNLTFSTLTVSNMSPEDSSIYLCNVIENIEAVFGQGTRLTVV.

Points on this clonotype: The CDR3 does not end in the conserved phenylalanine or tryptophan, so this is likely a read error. The CDR3 protein is CASSSRQGRNQPQHS. As DNA, the CDR3 is TGTGCCAGCAGTTCGCGACAGGGGAGAAATCAGCCCCAGCATTCT. The rearrangement uses TRBV28 and TRBJ1-5, with 8 bases fitting TRBD1. CDR3 length equals 15 residues. CDR1 and CDR2 (germline): MDHEN, SYDVKM. With 4 bases clipped from V and 4 bases from J, the junction kept 6 bases outside the gene matches.

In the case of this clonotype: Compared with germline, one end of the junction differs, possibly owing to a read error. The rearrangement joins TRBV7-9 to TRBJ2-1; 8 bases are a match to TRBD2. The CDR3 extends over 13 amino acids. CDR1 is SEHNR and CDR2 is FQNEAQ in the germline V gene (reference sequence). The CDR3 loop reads CGGGREVRNGQFF. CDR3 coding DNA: TGTGGCGGGGGGCGGGAGGTGAGGAATGGGCAGTTCTTC.